A few counts support the clone carrying this T cell receptor (beta chain). Its antigen is as yet unknown. Trimming removed 5 bases from V and 4 bases from J, with 5 bases in between. Germline V gene lookup returns CDR1 SNHLY and CDR2 FYNNEI. This CDR3 region has 11 residues. This sample stems from a study of beta chain features in type 1 diabetes. As every portion of the isolated RNA was reverse transcribed, the sequencing read expressed TCRB transcripts. The method was immunoSEQ multiplex PCR; TCRdb's version includes in-frame clones alone and lacks a portion of them. The table has 300,000 to 350,000 clones, around 8.5% seen once; the top ten hold roughly 1%. Study-wide results and limits: TCRB CDR3s from Type 1 diabetes patients were moderately but significantly shorter in all four CD4+ subsets. Fewer junction insertions and more nucleotide deletions appeared in type 1 diabetes patients.

The rearrangement links TRBV2 to TRBJ2-5; D is ambiguous. Sequences were obtained from central memory CD4+ T cells from blood. This receptor was identified in a man under 40 with type 1 diabetes. DNA for the CDR3: TGTGCCAGCAGTCCGACAGAGACCCAGTACTTC. It specifies CASSPTETQYF.